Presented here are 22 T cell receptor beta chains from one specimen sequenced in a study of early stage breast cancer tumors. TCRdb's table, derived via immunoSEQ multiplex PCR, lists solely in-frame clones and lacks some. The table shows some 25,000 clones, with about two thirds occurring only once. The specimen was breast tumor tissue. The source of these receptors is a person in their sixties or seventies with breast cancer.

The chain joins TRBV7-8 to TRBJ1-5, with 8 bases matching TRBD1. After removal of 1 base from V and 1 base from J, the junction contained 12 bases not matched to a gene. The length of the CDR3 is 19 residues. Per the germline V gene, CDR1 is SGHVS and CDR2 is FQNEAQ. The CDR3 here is CASSLVGRGRDWSNQPQHF. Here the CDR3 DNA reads TGTGCCAGCAGCTTAGTAGGCAGGGGGCGAGATTGGAGCAATCAGCCCCAGCATTTT. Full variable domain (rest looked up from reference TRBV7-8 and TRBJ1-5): GAGVSQSPRYKVAKRGQDVALRCDPISGHVSLFWYQQALGQGPEFLTYFQNEAQLDKSGLPSDRFFAERPEGSVSTLKIQRTQQEDSAVYLCASSLVGRGRDWSNQPQHFGDGTRLSIL.

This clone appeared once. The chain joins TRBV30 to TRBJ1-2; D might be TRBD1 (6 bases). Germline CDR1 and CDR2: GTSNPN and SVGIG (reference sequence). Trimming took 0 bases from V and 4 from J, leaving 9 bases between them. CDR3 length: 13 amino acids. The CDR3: CAWSVGGGYGYTF. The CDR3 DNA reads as TGTGCCTGGAGTGTAGGGGGGGGCTATGGCTACACCTTC.

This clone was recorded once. In DNA, the CDR3 is TGTGCCAGCAGCTTTGGAGCGGGAGAAGAAGAGACCCAGTACTTC. It encodes CASSFGAGEEETQYF. This chain connects TRBV7-8 to TRBJ2-5; 8 bases are shared with TRBD2. Germline-derived CDR1 and CDR2 are SGHVS and FQNEAQ. The CDR3 extends over 15 amino acids. The trim removed 3 bases at V and 3 bases at J, leaving 6 bases unmatched.

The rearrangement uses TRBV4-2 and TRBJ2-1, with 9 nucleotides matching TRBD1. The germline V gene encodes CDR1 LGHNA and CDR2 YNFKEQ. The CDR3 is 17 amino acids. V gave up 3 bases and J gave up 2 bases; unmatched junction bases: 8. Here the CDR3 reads CASSQEQGAFTYNEQFF. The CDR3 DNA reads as TGTGCCAGCAGCCAGGAACAGGGGGCCTTTACCTACAATGAGCAGTTCTTC.

CDR3 region: CASSSLASVKFEFF. Written as DNA, the CDR3 is TGTGCCAGCAGTTCCCTAGCGTCCGTCAAATTTGAGTTCTTC. This rearrangement joins TRBV7-9 to TRBJ2-1, with D perhaps matching TRBD2 (6 bases). In germline, CDR1 is SEHNR, CDR2 FQNEAQ (reference sequence). The CDR3 covers 14 residues. Deletions cut 6 bases from V and 14 bases from J, with 23 bases between.

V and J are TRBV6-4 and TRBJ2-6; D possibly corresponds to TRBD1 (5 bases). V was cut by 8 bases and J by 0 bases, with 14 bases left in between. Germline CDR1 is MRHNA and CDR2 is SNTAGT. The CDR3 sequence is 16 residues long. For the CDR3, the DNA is TGTGCCAGCGTTAAGGGGTTCATCTCTGGGGCCAACGTCCTGACTTTC. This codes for CASVKGFISGANVLTF.

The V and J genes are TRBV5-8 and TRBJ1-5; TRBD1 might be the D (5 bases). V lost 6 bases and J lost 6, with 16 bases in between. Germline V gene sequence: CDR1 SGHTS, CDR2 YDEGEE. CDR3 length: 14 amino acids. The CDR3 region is CASTGRGAGQPQHF. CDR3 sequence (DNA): TGTGCCAGCACCGGACGTGGGGCCGGTCAGCCCCAGCATTTT.

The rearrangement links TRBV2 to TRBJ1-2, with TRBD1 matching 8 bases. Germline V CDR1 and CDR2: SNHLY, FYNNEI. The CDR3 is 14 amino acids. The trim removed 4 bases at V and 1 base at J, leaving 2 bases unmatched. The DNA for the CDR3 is TGTGCCAGCAGTGGGACAGGGATTAACTATGGCTACACCTTC. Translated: CASSGTGINYGYTF.

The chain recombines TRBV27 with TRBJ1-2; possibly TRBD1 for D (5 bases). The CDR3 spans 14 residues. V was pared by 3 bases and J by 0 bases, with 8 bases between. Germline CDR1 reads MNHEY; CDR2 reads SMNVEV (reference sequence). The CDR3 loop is CASSFGGTNYGYTF. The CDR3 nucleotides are TGTGCCAGCAGTTTCGGGGGAACTAACTATGGCTACACCTTC.

CDR3 sequence reads: CARADRENTGELFF. In DNA, the CDR3 is TGTGCCAGGGCCGACAGAGAGAACACCGGGGAGCTGTTTTTT. The V and J genes are TRBV2 and TRBJ2-2, with D perhaps TRBD1 (5 bases). The germline V and J ends were trimmed by 9 bases and 1 base, with 12 bases remaining between them. Looked up from germline, CDR1 is SNHLY and CDR2 is FYNNEI. The CDR3 contains 14 residues.

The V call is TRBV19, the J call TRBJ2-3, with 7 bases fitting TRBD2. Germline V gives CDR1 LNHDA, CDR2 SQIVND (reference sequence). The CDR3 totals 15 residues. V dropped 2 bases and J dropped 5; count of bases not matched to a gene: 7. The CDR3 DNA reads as TGTGCCAGTAGTATACTAGCGGCTCAAGGAGATACGCAGTATTTT. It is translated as CASSILAAQGDTQYF.

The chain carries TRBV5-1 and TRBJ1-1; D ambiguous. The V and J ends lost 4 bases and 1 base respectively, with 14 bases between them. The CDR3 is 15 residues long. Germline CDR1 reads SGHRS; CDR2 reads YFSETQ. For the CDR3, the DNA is TGCGCCAGCAGCCCCCTCTCAGGAAGGAACACTGAAGCTTTCTTT. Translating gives CASSPLSGRNTEAFF.

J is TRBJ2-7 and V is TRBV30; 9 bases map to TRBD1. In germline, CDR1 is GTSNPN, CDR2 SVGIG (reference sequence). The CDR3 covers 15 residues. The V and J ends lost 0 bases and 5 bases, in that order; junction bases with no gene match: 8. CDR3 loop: CAWSVGTGLYHEQYF. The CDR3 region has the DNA TGTGCCTGGAGTGTAGGGACAGGGTTGTACCACGAGCAGTACTTC.

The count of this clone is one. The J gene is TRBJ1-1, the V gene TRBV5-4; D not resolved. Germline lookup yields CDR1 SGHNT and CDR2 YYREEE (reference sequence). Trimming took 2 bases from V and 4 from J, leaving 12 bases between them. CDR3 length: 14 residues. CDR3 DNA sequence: TGTGCCAGCAGCTTCATGAGGGTGGCCACTGAAGCTTTCTTT. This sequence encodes CASSFMRVATEAFF.

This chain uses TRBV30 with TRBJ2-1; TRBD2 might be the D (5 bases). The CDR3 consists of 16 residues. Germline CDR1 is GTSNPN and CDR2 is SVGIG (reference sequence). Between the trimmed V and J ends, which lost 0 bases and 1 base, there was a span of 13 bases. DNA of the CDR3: TGTGCCTGGAGTGTAGGGCAGGCGGGTTCCTACAATGAGCAGTTCTTC. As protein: CAWSVGQAGSYNEQFF.

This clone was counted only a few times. CDR3 loop: CASSSTGTSGSFTGELFF. The CDR3 bases are TGTGCCAGCAGCTCTACCGGGACTAGCGGGAGTTTCACCGGGGAGCTGTTTTTT. The chain combines TRBV7-6 with TRBJ2-2; 14 bases agree with TRBD2. CDR3 size: 18 residues. Germline V lookup: CDR1 SGHVS, CDR2 FNYEAQ. The junction had 8 bases not matched to a gene; V was cut back by 4 bases and J by 4 bases.

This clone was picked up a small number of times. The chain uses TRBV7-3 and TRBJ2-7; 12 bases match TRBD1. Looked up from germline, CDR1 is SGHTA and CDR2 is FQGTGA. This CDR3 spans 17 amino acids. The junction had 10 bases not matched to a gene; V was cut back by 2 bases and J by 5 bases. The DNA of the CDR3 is TGTGCCAGCAGCTTAGCCGGGACAGGGGGCCCCGGGGACGAGCAGTACTTC. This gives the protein CASSLAGTGGPGDEQYF.

The CDR3 DNA is TGTGCCAGCAGCTTAGTTTACAGGGAGACCCAGTACTTC. Translated: CASSLVYRETQYF. The J gene is TRBJ2-5, the V gene TRBV7-2; TRBD1 is a possible D gene (5 bases). Germline CDR1 is SGHTA and CDR2 is FQGNSA. The CDR3 sequence is 13 residues long. V was clipped by 1 base and J by 5 bases, with 8 bases between them. The full variable domain, with the rest looked up from reference TRBV7-2 and TRBJ2-5, is GAGVSQSPSNKVTEKGKDVELRCDPISGHTALYWYRQSLGQGLEFLIYFQGNSAPDKSGLPSDRFSAERTGGSVSTLTIQRTQQEDSAVYLCASSLVYRETQYFGPGTRLLVL.

The CDR3 nucleotides read TGTGCCAGCAGCGCCCCTACTCGAGGGGCTTTCTTT. As protein: CASSAPTRGAFF. The chain employs TRBV9 and TRBJ1-1, with D unresolved. In germline, CDR1 is SGDLS, CDR2 YYNGEE. CDR3 size: 12 residues. The germline V and J ends were trimmed by 3 bases and 11 bases, with 14 bases remaining between them.

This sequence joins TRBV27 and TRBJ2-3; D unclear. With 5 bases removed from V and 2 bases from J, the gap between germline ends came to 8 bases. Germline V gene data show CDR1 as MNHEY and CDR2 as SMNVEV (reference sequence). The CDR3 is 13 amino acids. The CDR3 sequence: CASSKTHTDTQYF. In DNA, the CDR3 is TGTGCCAGCAGTAAGACACACACAGATACGCAGTATTTT.

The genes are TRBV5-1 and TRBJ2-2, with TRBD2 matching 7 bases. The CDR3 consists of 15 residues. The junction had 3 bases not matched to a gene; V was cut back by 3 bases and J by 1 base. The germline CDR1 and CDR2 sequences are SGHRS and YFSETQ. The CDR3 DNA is TGCGCCAGCAGCTCCGGACTAGGGAACACCGGGGAGCTGTTTTTT. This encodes CASSSGLGNTGELFF.

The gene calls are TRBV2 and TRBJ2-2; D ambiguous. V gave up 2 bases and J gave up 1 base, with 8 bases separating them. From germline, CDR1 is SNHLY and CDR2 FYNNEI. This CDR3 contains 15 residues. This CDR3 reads CASSELSWNTGELFF. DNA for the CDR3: TGTGCCAGCAGTGAATTGTCTTGGAACACCGGGGAGCTGTTTTTT.